Listed below are T cell receptor beta chains from one sample, sequenced in a study of blood T cell repertoires in COVID-19. TCRdb's copy holds only in-frame clones and misses some; the assay was immunoSEQ multiplex PCR. Of tens of thousands of clones detected, about 86% appear once; the ten largest clones hold less than 4.5%. Input material: peripheral blood. The receptors here all came from a man older than 75 with active COVID-19. The CDR3 runs from the conserved cysteine through the conserved F or W. The D gene is left open where the match is weak. Only some rows state a clone size, as once, few, many or a class for expanded clones.

clone_size	d_call	j_call	v_call	cdr3_nt	cdr3_aa
NA	TRBD2	TRBJ2-7	TRBV7-2	TGTGCCAGCAGCCCTTCGGGACTAGCGGGACGATACGAGCAGTACTTC	CASSPSGLAGRYEQYF
NA	NA	TRBJ2-7	TRBV11-2	TGTGCCAGCAGCTTACGGACCGGAGGGGGCATTAAGACCGAGGAGCAGTACTTC	CASSLRTGGGIKTEEQYF
NA	NA	TRBJ1-5	TRBV27	TGTGCCAGCAGTTTGGGCAGTTCAGATCAGCCCCAGCATTTT	CASSLGSSDQPQHF
once	NA	TRBJ2-6	TRBV19	TGTGCCAGTAGTATTCAGGGTGTCAACGTCCTGACTTTC	CASSIQGVNVLTF
NA	NA	TRBJ2-1	TRBV11-3	TGTGCCAGCAGCATTAGCGGACAGGTCGACGGGAATGAGCAGTTCTTC	CASSISGQVDGNEQFF
NA	NA	TRBJ2-7	TRBV5-6	TGTGCCAGCAGCTTAGGTAGCGTAACCTACGAGCAGTACTTC	CASSLGSVTYEQYF
NA	NA	TRBJ2-7	TRBV7-9	TGTGCCAGCAGCTTATCGAGCTCCTACGAGCAGTACTTC	CASSLSSSYEQYF
NA	NA	TRBJ1-6	TRBV3-1/TRBV3-2	TGTGCCAGCAGCCAAGGGGGCAGTCGGTATTCACCCCTCCACTTT	CASSQGGSRYSPLHF
NA	TRBD2	TRBJ2-5	TRBV2	TGTGCCAGCACAAGGGAGGGCCGCGAGACCCAGTACTTC	CASTREGRETQYF
NA	TRBD1	TRBJ2-7	TRBV20-1	TGCAGTGCTAGTTCAGGGACAGTCGGCTACGAGCAGTACTTC	CSASSGTVGYEQYF
NA	TRBD2	TRBJ2-1	TRBV5-6	TGTGCCAGCAGCCCGACTAGCGGGAGTCACAATGAGCAGTTCTTC	CASSPTSGSHNEQFF
NA	NA	TRBJ2-1	TRBV28	TGTGCCAGCAGTTTACTACAGGGTGACAATGAGCAGTTCTTC	CASSLLQGDNEQFF
NA	TRBD1	TRBJ2-5	TRBV9	TGTGCCAGCAGCGTAGGACAGGGGGCTGGGGAGACCCAGTACTTC	CASSVGQGAGETQYF
NA	TRBD1	TRBJ1-4	TRBV3-1/TRBV3-2	TGTGCCAGCAGTCGACAGGGGACTAATGAAAAACTGTTTTTT	CASSRQGTNEKLFF
NA	TRBD1	TRBJ1-5	TRBV19	TGTGCCAGTAGTATAAAGGCACAGGGGAATCAGCCCCAGCATTTT	CASSIKAQGNQPQHF
NA	TRBD1	TRBJ1-2	TRBV27	TGTGCCAGCAGTCTTACAGGGGGCCTCTATGGCTACACCTTC	CASSLTGGLYGYTF
NA	NA	TRBJ2-4	TRBV19	TGTGCCAGTAGTAAAAGCGGAAACATTCAGTACTTC	CASSKSGNIQYF
NA	NA	TRBJ1-4	TRBV5-1	TGCGCCAGCAGCTTGGCCGGTGAAGAAAAACTGTTTTTT	CASSLAGEEKLFF
few	TRBD1	TRBJ1-1	TRBV4-3	TGCGCCAGCAGCCAGGGCTACAGGGGTGCCTTCACTGAAGCTTTCTTT	CASSQGYRGAFTEAFF
few	TRBD1	TRBJ1-4	TRBV28	TGTGCCAGCTCGACAGGGGGCGAGGAAAAACTGTTTTTT	CASSTGGEEKLFF
NA	NA	TRBJ2-7	TRBV10-3	TGTGCCATCAGCCACTCCTACGAGCAGTACTTC	CAISHSYEQYF
NA	TRBD1	TRBJ2-2	TRBV6-5	TGTGCCAGCAGTAGGGACAGGCAAACCGGGGAGCTGTTTTTT	CASSRDRQTGELFF
once	TRBD1	TRBJ2-2	TRBV7-9	TGTGCCAGCAGCCGGACAGGGGGCAACACCGGGGAGCTGTTTTTT	CASSRTGGNTGELFF
NA	NA	TRBJ2-6	TRBV24-1	TGTGCCACCAGTGGAGGGACTGGGGCCAACGTCCTGACTTTC	CATSGGTGANVLTF
NA	TRBD1	TRBJ1-3	TRBV14	TGTGCCAGCAGCCCTGACAGGGGGCCTGGAAACACCATATATTTT	CASSPDRGPGNTIYF
once	TRBD1	TRBJ1-5	TRBV7-9	TGTGCCAGCAGCGCTCCTGGGGCAGGGGGGATCAATCAGCCCCAGCATTTT	CASSAPGAGGINQPQHF
NA	TRBD2	TRBJ2-7	TRBV10-3	TGTGCCATCTCTAACGCCGCTGGAGCTAGCGGAACCCTCTACGAGCAGTACTTC	CAISNAAGASGTLYEQYF
NA	TRBD2	TRBJ2-2	TRBV25-1	TGTGCCAGCAGAACTAGCGGGCCCAACACCGGGGAGCTGTTTTTT	CASRTSGPNTGELFF
NA	NA	TRBJ2-2	TRBV24-1	TGTGCCACCAGTCCTAGCGCCAGCACCGGGGAGCTGTTTTTT	CATSPSASTGELFF
NA	TRBD1	TRBJ1-2	TRBV5-4	TGTGCCAGCAGCAACGCCAGACAGGGAAACTATGGCTACACCTTC	CASSNARQGNYGYTF
NA	NA	TRBJ2-7	TRBV7-8	TGTGCCAGGATACCTATAGCGTGCGAGCAGTACTTC	CARIPIACEQYF
NA	NA	TRBJ1-1	TRBV7-6	TGTGCCAGCAGACTCAACGGGGGGCTAACCGTGAACACTGAAGCTTTCTTT	CASRLNGGLTVNTEAFF
NA	TRBD2	TRBJ2-7	TRBV11-1	TGTGCCAGCAGCTTACTGGTGGGAGGGCCTCAGCTCGAGCAGTACTTC	CASSLLVGGPQLEQYF
once	NA	TRBJ1-3	TRBV18	TGTGCCAGCTCACCCCAGACAGCCGGCTCTGGAAACACCATATATTTT	CASSPQTAGSGNTIYF
NA	NA	TRBJ1-6	TRBV7-9	TGTGCCAGCACCCACCCGGTGGATAATTCACCCCTCCACTTT	CASTHPVDNSPLHF
NA	NA	TRBJ2-7	TRBV27	TGTGCCAGCAGTTTACGCCGACAGGCCCACGAGCAGTACTTC	CASSLRRQAHEQYF
NA	TRBD2	TRBJ2-7	TRBV5-6	TGTGCCAGCAGCCAACTAGCGGGAGAATCCTACGAGCAGTACTTC	CASSQLAGESYEQYF
NA	TRBD1	TRBJ1-1	TRBV9	TGTGCCAGCAGCGTAGTGGGGCAGGGGGACACTGAAGCTTTCTTT	CASSVVGQGDTEAFF
NA	TRBD2	TRBJ2-3	TRBV4-1	TGCGCCAGCAGCCAATTCGGAGCGGGAGGTACCCTTACAGATACGCAGTATTTT	CASSQFGAGGTLTDTQYF